One sample yielded the 7 T cell receptor beta chains listed below, sequenced in a study of cytotoxic CD8 clonotypes in ibrutinib-treated CLL. The method was immunoSEQ multiplex PCR; TCRdb's version includes in-frame clones alone and lacks a portion of them. The sample has approximately 50,000 clones, under 75% seen once. The sequencing used PBMCs, collected after 12 months of ibrutinib treatment. The origin of the receptors is a human donor with chronic lymphocytic leukemia.

The DNA for the CDR3 is TGTGCCAGCGCCACCGGGACCCAAAATTCACCCCTCCACTTT. The encoded protein is CASATGTQNSPLHF. The chain joins TRBV6-6 to TRBJ1-6; weak D call: TRBD1 (5 bases). V lost 8 bases to trimming and J lost 7 bases, with 15 bases between them. CDR1 MNHNY and CDR2 SVGAGI come from the germline V gene (reference sequence). The CDR3 covers 14 residues.

This clone appeared a few times. The chain has TRBV11-3 and TRBJ1-1; 9 positions match TRBD1. This CDR3 spans 15 amino acids. Losses at the gene ends were 5 bases for V and 1 base for J; bases not matched to a gene: 5. Germline V CDR1 and CDR2: SGHNT, YENEEA. CDR3 coding DNA: TGTGCCAGCAGCCCTACGGGACAGGGGAACACTGAAGCTTTCTTT. Its translation is CASSPTGQGNTEAFF.

This chain links TRBV28 with TRBJ1-2; D remains unclear. The CDR3 covers 11 residues. CDR1 is MDHEN and CDR2 is SYDVKM in the germline V gene. V dropped 8 bases and J dropped 8 bases, with 12 bases sitting between them. The CDR3 here is CASFRVGGYTF. The CDR3 nucleotides read TGTGCCAGCTTTAGGGTTGGGGGCTACACCTTC.

This clone was observed once. The chain links TRBV5-1 to TRBJ2-5; TRBD1 might be the D (7 bases). With 1 base removed from V and 4 bases from J, the gap between germline ends came to 14 bases. Germline V lookup: CDR1 SGHRS, CDR2 YFSETQ. The CDR3 extends over 15 amino acids. The chain's CDR3 is CASSLSQGGAETQYF. CDR3 DNA: TGCGCCAGCAGCTTGTCTCAGGGGGGCGCAGAGACCCAGTACTTC.

This chain uses TRBV27 with TRBJ1-2; tentative D call: TRBD1 (6 bases). V dropped 3 bases and J dropped 7 bases, with 12 bases sitting between them. Germline CDR1 is MNHEY and CDR2 is SMNVEV (reference sequence). The CDR3 spans 13 residues. The CDR3 protein is CASSFRGAGGYTF. Here the CDR3 DNA reads TGTGCCAGCAGTTTTCGGGGGGCTGGTGGCTACACCTTC.

V usage is TRBV1 and J usage is TRBJ2-7; the table's D call, TRBD2, has no DNA check behind it. TRBV1 is a pseudogene. This CDR3 is built from 14 residues. The CDR3 bases are TGCACCAGCAGCCGAGGGAGCAATGCCTACGAGCAGTACTTC. Its protein is CTSSRGSNAYEQYF.

The chain links TRBV2 to TRBJ1-3, with D hard to call. Germline lookup yields CDR1 SNHLY and CDR2 FYNNEI. Deletions cut 2 bases from V and 8 bases from J, with 16 bases between. CDR3 length: 15 residues. The DNA for the CDR3 is TGTGCCAGCAGTGAACAGCCAGGTTCCGTAGACACCATATATTTT. Residues: CASSEQPGSVDTIYF.